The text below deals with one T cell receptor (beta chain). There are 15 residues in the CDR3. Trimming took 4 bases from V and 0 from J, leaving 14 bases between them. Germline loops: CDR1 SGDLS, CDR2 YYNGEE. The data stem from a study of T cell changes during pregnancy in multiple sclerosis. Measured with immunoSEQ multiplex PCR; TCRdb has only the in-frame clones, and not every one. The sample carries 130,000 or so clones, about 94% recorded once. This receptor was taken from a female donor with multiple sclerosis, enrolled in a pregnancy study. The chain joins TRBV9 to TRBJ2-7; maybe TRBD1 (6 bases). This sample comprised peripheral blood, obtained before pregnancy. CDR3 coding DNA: TGTGCCAGCAGCAGGACAGCCACTCTCTCCTACGAGCAGTACTTC. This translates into CASSRTATLSYEQYF.